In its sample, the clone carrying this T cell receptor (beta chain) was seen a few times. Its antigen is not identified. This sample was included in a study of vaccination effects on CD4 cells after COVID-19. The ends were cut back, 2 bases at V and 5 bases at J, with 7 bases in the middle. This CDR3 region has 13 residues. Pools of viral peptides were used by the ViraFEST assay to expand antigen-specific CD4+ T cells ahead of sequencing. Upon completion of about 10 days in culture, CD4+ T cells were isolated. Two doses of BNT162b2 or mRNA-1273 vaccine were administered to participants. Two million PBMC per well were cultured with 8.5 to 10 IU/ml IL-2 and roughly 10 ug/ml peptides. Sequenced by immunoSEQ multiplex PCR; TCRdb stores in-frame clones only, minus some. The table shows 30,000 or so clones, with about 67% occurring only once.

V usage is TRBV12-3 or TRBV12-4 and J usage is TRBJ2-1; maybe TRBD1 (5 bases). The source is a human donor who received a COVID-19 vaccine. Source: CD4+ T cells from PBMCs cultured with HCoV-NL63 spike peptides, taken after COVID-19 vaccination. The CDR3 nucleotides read TGTGCCAGCAGTTTACGCAGGGACAATGAGCAGTTCTTC. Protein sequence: CASSLRRDNEQFF.